A selection of T cell receptor beta chains follows, all from one sample in a study of blood T cell repertoires in COVID-19. Measured with immunoSEQ multiplex PCR; TCRdb has only the in-frame clones, and not every one. The profile shows about 100,000 clones, 91% of them singletons. Sequences were obtained from peripheral blood. The receptors derive from a man aged 50-59 years with active COVID-19. CDR3s include the opening cysteine and the closing phenylalanine or tryptophan. Each record gives: CDR3 protein, CDR3 DNA, D gene, clone size, J gene, V gene. The D gene is left open where the match is weak. Rows give clone size only sometimes, using once, few, many, or a class for an expanded clone.

CDR3aa: CASSPVSGDGYTF; CDR3nt: TGTGCCAGCTCACCGGTATCCGGGGATGGCTACACCTTC; d_gene: -; abundance: -; j_gene: TRBJ1-2; v_gene: TRBV18
CDR3aa: CASSQLGPMEAAFF; CDR3nt: TGTGCCAGCAGCCAGCTCGGACCTATGGAGGCAGCTTTCTTT; d_gene: -; abundance: -; j_gene: TRBJ1-1; v_gene: TRBV4-2
CDR3aa: CASSLREEKNTIYF; CDR3nt: TGTGCCAGCAGCTTAAGGGAGGAAAAAAACACCATATATTTT; d_gene: -; abundance: -; j_gene: TRBJ1-3; v_gene: TRBV7-9
CDR3aa: CAWSFKSRTPEAFF; CDR3nt: TGTGCCTGGAGTTTTAAATCGAGAACGCCTGAAGCTTTCTTT; d_gene: -; abundance: -; j_gene: TRBJ1-1; v_gene: TRBV30
CDR3aa: CASSLGTANTEAFF; CDR3nt: TGTGCCAGCAGCCTCGGGACAGCGAACACTGAAGCTTTCTTT; d_gene: TRBD1; abundance: -; j_gene: TRBJ1-1; v_gene: TRBV14
CDR3aa: CASSKTGGIIGLEQYF; CDR3nt: TGTGCCAGTAGTAAGACAGGGGGCATTATCGGACTCGAGCAGTACTTC; d_gene: TRBD1; abundance: -; j_gene: TRBJ2-7; v_gene: TRBV19
CDR3aa: CASSQEGANTEAFF; CDR3nt: TGCGCCAGCAGCCAAGAAGGGGCGAACACTGAAGCTTTCTTT; d_gene: -; abundance: few; j_gene: TRBJ1-1; v_gene: TRBV4-1
CDR3aa: CASSPNPNPGYGYTF; CDR3nt: TGTGCCAGCAGTCCCAACCCTAACCCAGGGTATGGCTACACCTTC; d_gene: -; abundance: -; j_gene: TRBJ1-2; v_gene: TRBV6-5
CDR3aa: CASRRDGTDTQYF; CDR3nt: TGTGCCAGCAGGAGGGATGGCACAGATACGCAGTATTTT; d_gene: -; abundance: -; j_gene: TRBJ2-3; v_gene: TRBV6-6
CDR3aa: CASSLENNIQYF; CDR3nt: TGTGCCAGCAGCTTGGAGAATAACATTCAGTACTTC; d_gene: -; abundance: once; j_gene: TRBJ2-4; v_gene: TRBV7-9
CDR3aa: CASSLVATSGGADTQYF; CDR3nt: TGTGCCAGCAGCTTAGTTGCGACTAGCGGGGGGGCAGATACGCAGTATTTT; d_gene: TRBD2; abundance: once; j_gene: TRBJ2-3; v_gene: TRBV7-2
CDR3aa: CSVLKQGIPTEAFF; CDR3nt: TGCAGCGTTCTGAAGCAGGGCATTCCCACTGAAGCTTTCTTT; d_gene: -; abundance: -; j_gene: TRBJ1-1; v_gene: TRBV29-1
CDR3aa: CTSSQDHRSSYNEQFF; CDR3nt: TGCACCAGCAGCCAAGATCACCGGAGCTCCTACAATGAGCAGTTCTTC; d_gene: -; abundance: -; j_gene: TRBJ2-1; v_gene: TRBV1
CDR3aa: CASSVEQGATIYF; CDR3nt: TGTGCCAGCAGCGTAGAGCAGGGTGCCACCATATATTTT; d_gene: -; abundance: once; j_gene: TRBJ1-3; v_gene: TRBV9
CDR3aa: CAWSPIGQEDEKLFF; CDR3nt: TGTGCCTGGAGTCCGATCGGACAGGAGGATGAAAAACTGTTTTTT; d_gene: TRBD1; abundance: -; j_gene: TRBJ1-4; v_gene: TRBV30